Listed here are 24 T cell receptor beta chains from one sample, sequenced in a study of T cells after yellow fever vaccination. TCRdb reprocessed the 5' RACE reads with MiXCR, giving one entry per CDR3 protein. The sample lists some 550,000 distinct CDR3 sequences; 19% were seen once. Sequencing was performed on PBMCs, taken 15 days after the yellow fever booster vaccination. All receptors come from a man aged 25-40 years who received the YFV17D yellow fever vaccine.

The chain couples TRBV15 to TRBJ2-5, with a weak D call TRBD2 (7 bases). This CDR3 region has 15 residues. Trimming took 8 bases from V and 3 from J, leaving 19 bases between them. The V gene's germline CDR1 is LNHNV and CDR2 YYDKDF (reference sequence). DNA of the CDR3: TGTGCCACCGGGCGGGGGCTTTTCGGGAAAGAGACCCAGTACTTC. Encoded protein: CATGRGLFGKETQYF.

This CDR3 reads CASSTGLAGVEQFF. CDR3 sequence (DNA): TGTGCCAGCAGCACCGGACTAGCGGGAGTTGAGCAGTTCTTC. V and J are TRBV7-2 and TRBJ2-1; 13 bases map to TRBD2. Germline V gene sequence: CDR1 SGHTA, CDR2 FQGNSA. CDR3 size: 14 residues. V was pared by 5 bases and J by 9 bases, with 4 bases of the junction left unmatched.

This clonotype was seen a few times. V is TRBV7-2 and J is TRBJ2-3, with 8 nucleotides matching TRBD2. CDR3 length: 15 residues. Germline trimming cut 3 bases from V and 3 bases from J; bases unmatched to any gene: 5. Per germline, CDR1 SGHTA and CDR2 FQGNSA. The CDR3 coding sequence is TGTGCCAGCAGCTTTCTAGCGGGCAGAACAGATACGCAGTATTTT. Protein product: CASSFLAGRTDTQYF.

The chain uses TRBV3-1 and TRBJ1-6; D not certain. The length of the CDR3 is 13 residues. The V and J ends lost 4 bases and 8 bases respectively, with 9 bases between them. Germline V gene lookup returns CDR1 LGHDT and CDR2 YNNKEL (reference sequence). CDR3 in amino acids: CASSPMGDSPLHF. The CDR3 region has the DNA TGTGCCAGCAGCCCGATGGGAGATTCACCCCTCCACTTT.

This clonotype was seen a few times. CDR3 sequence: CASSFETGDTEAFF. The CDR3 bases are TGTGCCAGCAGTTTCGAGACAGGGGACACTGAAGCTTTCTTT. The rearrangement uses TRBV12-3 or TRBV12-4 and TRBJ1-1, with TRBD1 matching 8 bases. There are 14 residues in the CDR3. The V segment lost 3 bases and the J segment 3 bases; nucleotides outside the gene matches: 3.

This clonotype turned up a few times. This chain links TRBV18 with TRBJ1-6, with D unclear. CDR3 size: 15 residues. The germline gives CDR1 KGHSH, CDR2 LQKENI. Deletions cut 6 bases from V and 3 bases from J, with 12 bases between. The CDR3 spells CASSGSGLYNSPLHF. CDR3 nucleotides: TGTGCCAGCTCCGGGTCGGGCCTCTATAATTCACCCCTCCACTTT.

This clonotype was seen just once. This may be a read error, as it is one base from a much larger clone. The CDR3 DNA reads TGTGCTAGCAGCAATGGGGGCACCGGGAAGCTGTTTTTT. It is translated as CASSNGGTGKLFF. The chain carries TRBV7-7 and TRBJ2-2; tentative D call: TRBD1 (6 bases). The CDR3 is made up of 13 amino acids. Germline V gene sequence: CDR1 SSHAT, CDR2 FNYEAQ (reference sequence).

This clonotype was counted a few times. The gene calls are TRBV19 and TRBJ2-7; 12 nucleotides line up with TRBD1. Trimming cost V 9 bases and J 3 bases; bases outside gene matches: 9. Germline assignment: CDR1 LNHDA and CDR2 SQIVND (reference sequence). This CDR3 is 15 amino acids long. DNA for the CDR3: TGTGCCAGCAACGGGACAGGGGGCTCCCACTACGAGCAGTACTTC. Residues: CASNGTGGSHYEQYF.

This chain connects TRBV20-1 to TRBJ2-1; D is tentatively TRBD1 or TRBD2 (5 bases each). The germline gives CDR1 DFQATT, CDR2 SNEGSKA (reference sequence). The V and J ends lost 6 bases and 9 bases respectively, with 18 bases between them. CDR3 length: 13 amino acids. For the CDR3, the DNA is TGCAGTGCCCCCGGGACGCCGCTTGGTGAGCAGTTCTTC. Its protein product is CSAPGTPLGEQFF.

The sample holds a few counts of this clonotype. DNA of the CDR3: TGTGCCAGCAGCGTTACTAGAGTAGATACGCAGTATTTT. Translated: CASSVTRVDTQYF. The chain combines TRBV7-2 with TRBJ2-3; D may be TRBD2 (5 bases). The CDR3 is 13 residues long. V lost 5 bases and J 5 bases, leaving 11 bases between the germline ends. Looked up from germline, CDR1 is SGHTA and CDR2 is FQGNSA.

This clonotype was seen only a few times. This sequence joins TRBV5-1 and TRBJ1-1; TRBD1 matches 9 bases. Germline CDR1 SGHRS, CDR2 YFSETQ. With V trimmed by 3 bases and J by 2 bases, 11 bases remained unmatched. The CDR3 is 17 residues long. The CDR3 bases are TGCGCCAGCAGCTACCAAACAGGGGGCGCGAGTAACACTGAAGCTTTCTTT. Its protein product is CASSYQTGGASNTEAFF.

This clonotype was recorded a few times. V is TRBV20-1 and J is TRBJ2-2, with 13 bases matching TRBD2. The CDR3 consists of 15 residues. The germline gives CDR1 DFQATT, CDR2 SNEGSKA (reference sequence). Trimming took 6 bases from V and 5 from J; bases not matched to a gene: 6. The CDR3 spells CSASRLAGGTGELFF. DNA for the CDR3: TGCAGTGCAAGCAGACTAGCGGGAGGAACCGGGGAGCTGTTTTTT.

CDR3 nucleotide sequence: TGCGCCAGCAGCCAATCAAGCGTTTATGGCTACACCTTC. Residues: CASSQSSVYGYTF. V is TRBV4-3 and J is TRBJ1-2, with unresolved D. The V and J ends lost 2 bases and 5 bases respectively, with 9 bases between them. This CDR3 has 13 amino acids. Looked up from germline, CDR1 is LGHNA and CDR2 is YSLEER.

The rearrangement links TRBV12-3 or TRBV12-4 to TRBJ2-3; 14 bases line up with TRBD2. V was clipped by 4 bases and J by 11 bases; unmatched bases: 5. The CDR3 spans 14 residues. The CDR3: CASSSGTSGRVQYF. CDR3 DNA sequence: TGTGCCAGCAGTTCCGGGACTAGCGGGAGAGTGCAGTATTTT.

The chain combines TRBV5-1 with TRBJ2-3; no clear D gene. Trimming cost V 4 bases and J 0 bases, with 15 bases left between them. CDR1 is SGHRS and CDR2 is YFSETQ in the germline V gene. This CDR3 is 16 amino acids long. The chain's CDR3 is CASSIPLSDSTDTQYF. CDR3 nucleotides: TGCGCCAGCAGCATCCCACTAAGCGACAGCACAGATACGCAGTATTTT.

This clonotype has just a few counts. The J gene is TRBJ1-2, the V gene TRBV20-1; TRBD1 aligns across 8 bases. This CDR3 region has 13 residues. V was pared by 3 bases and J by 6 bases, with 6 bases of the junction left unmatched. Germline V gene lookup returns CDR1 DFQATT and CDR2 SNEGSKA (reference sequence). Written as DNA, the CDR3 is TGCAGTGCTAGTAGGCAGGGGGCTGATGGCTACACCTTC. As protein: CSASRQGADGYTF.

The chain joins TRBV5-5 to TRBJ2-2, with 9 bases lining up with TRBD2. Per germline, CDR1 SGHKS and CDR2 YYEKEE (reference sequence). Trimming removed 5 bases from V and 6 bases from J; junction bases left unmatched: 8. This CDR3 has 15 amino acids. The CDR3 nucleotides read TGTGCCAGCAGAAGACGGACTAGCGAGGCCGGGGAGCTGTTTTTT. It yields the protein CASRRRTSEAGELFF.

This clonotype was seen at least ten times. This chain links TRBV3-1 with TRBJ1-3; D is undetermined. V lost 5 bases and J 4 bases, leaving 6 bases between the germline ends. This CDR3 has 12 residues. In germline, CDR1 is LGHDT, CDR2 YNNKEL (reference sequence). CDR3 in amino acids: CASSNGGNTIYF. The CDR3, as DNA: TGTGCCAGCAGCAATGGAGGAAACACCATATATTTT. The full variable domain, completed using reference TRBV3-1 and TRBJ1-3, is DTAVSQTPKYLVTQMGNDKSIKCEQNLGHDTMYWYKQDSKKFLKIMFSYNNKELIINETVPNRFSPKSPDKAHLNLHINSLELGDSAVYFCASSNGGNTIYFGEGSWLTVV.

This clonotype showed up just a few times. The rearrangement links TRBV20-1 to TRBJ2-7, with D possibly being TRBD2 (6 bases). The CDR3 totals 13 residues. Germline CDR1 is DFQATT and CDR2 is SNEGSKA (reference sequence). V was shortened by 2 bases and J by 3 bases, with 11 bases between the two germline ends. The CDR3 sequence: CSARLRDNYEQYF. DNA for the CDR3: TGCAGTGCTAGATTGCGGGATAACTACGAGCAGTACTTC.

The rearrangement joins TRBV7-3 to TRBJ2-7, with 11 bases fitting TRBD1. The length of the CDR3 is 14 residues. Germline CDR1 SGHTA, CDR2 FQGTGA. The trim removed 2 bases at V and 7 bases at J, leaving 4 bases unmatched. The CDR3 reads CASSLSGQGEEQYF. CDR3 sequence (DNA): TGTGCCAGCAGCTTATCGGGACAGGGGGAAGAGCAGTACTTC.

This clonotype was picked up many times. The chain employs TRBV20-1 and TRBJ2-5, with D possibly matching TRBD2 (6 bases). The CDR3 runs to 15 residues. Trimming cost V 0 bases and J 2 bases, with 13 bases left between them. Per germline, CDR1 DFQATT and CDR2 SNEGSKA (reference sequence). CDR3 sequence reads: CSARDTVAVQETQYF. The CDR3 coding sequence is TGCAGTGCTAGAGATACGGTAGCGGTACAAGAGACCCAGTACTTC.

This clonotype was picked up a small number of times. The rearrangement joins TRBV5-1 to TRBJ2-7; perhaps TRBD2 as D (5 bases). The CDR3 runs 15 residues. Germline lookup yields CDR1 SGHRS and CDR2 YFSETQ. Trimming cost V 0 bases and J 2 bases, with 12 bases left between them. CDR3 in DNA: TGCGCCAGCAGCTTGGGAGGGATAGGACCCTACGAGCAGTACTTC. Residues: CASSLGGIGPYEQYF.

V is TRBV24-1 and J is TRBJ2-6; D possibly corresponds to TRBD1 (7 bases). Trimming removed 5 bases from V and 5 bases from J, with 9 bases in between. Per the germline V gene, CDR1 is KGHDR and CDR2 is SFDVKD. The CDR3 extends over 14 amino acids. Here the CDR3 reads CATSAGGRANVLTF. The CDR3 DNA reads as TGTGCCACCAGTGCAGGGGGGAGGGCCAACGTCCTGACTTTC.

The rearrangement joins TRBV7-2 to TRBJ1-2, with D possibly matching TRBD1 (5 bases). CDR1 and CDR2 from the germline V gene are SGHTA and FQGNSA. Trimming pared 5 bases from V and 2 bases from J, leaving 15 bases between. This CDR3 comprises 15 residues. CDR3 protein: CASSPGVGNNYGYTF. In DNA, the CDR3 is TGTGCCAGCAGCCCGGGGGTGGGAAACAACTATGGCTACACCTTC. The full variable domain, in which reference TRBV7-2 and TRBJ1-2 provide the parts outside the CDR3, is GAGVSQSPSNKVTEKGKDVELRCDPISGHTALYWYRQSLGQGLEFLIYFQGNSAPDKSGLPSDRFSAERTGGSVSTLTIQRTQQEDSAVYLCASSPGVGNNYGYTFGSGTRLTVV.